One and the same sample provided the 32 T cell receptor beta chains below, sequenced in a study of T cells in Graves' hyperthyroidism and ophthalmopathy. Using RNA transcripts as the source, TCR beta CDR3 regions were amplified. The HTBI primer set served for first-round RT-PCR of the TCR CDR3. TCRdb re-called the multiplex PCR reads with MiXCR, one entry per CDR3 protein. The profile shows 500,000 to 550,000 distinct CDR3 sequences, around 20% of them singletons. Material for sequencing was blood. The receptors were sampled from a man younger than 30 with Graves' hyperthyroidism.

This clonotype was observed many times. V usage is TRBV2 and J usage is TRBJ2-5; 7 bases line up with TRBD1. The CDR3 is made up of 11 amino acids. Trimming cost V 8 bases and J 3 bases; bases outside gene matches: 0. The germline V gene has CDR1 SNHLY and CDR2 FYNNEI. The CDR3 sequence: CASGTEETQYF. The CDR3 DNA reads TGTGCCAGCGGGACAGAAGAGACCCAGTACTTC.

This clonotype was recorded many times. This chain links TRBV12-3 or TRBV12-4 with TRBJ2-7, with 11 bases aligning to TRBD1. This CDR3 contains 15 residues. J gave up 5 bases and V 4 bases, and 7 bases lay outside the gene matches. CDR3 in DNA: TGTGCCAGCAGTTCCACCCGGACAGGGGGCCACGAGCAGTACTTC. This gives the protein CASSSTRTGGHEQYF.

The chain carries TRBV30 and TRBJ1-2; 8 positions agree with TRBD1. Germline values: CDR1 GTSNPN, CDR2 SVGIG (reference sequence). This CDR3 has 12 amino acids. V gave up 1 base and J gave up 6 bases; unmatched junction bases: 1. CDR3 nucleotide sequence: TGTGCCTGGAGTGGGACAGGGAATGGCTACACCTTC. This codes for CAWSGTGNGYTF.

The CDR3 region is CASSLYQVGEYNYGYTF. The CDR3 DNA reads as TGCGCCAGCAGTCTATACCAAGTGGGGGAGTATAACTATGGCTACACCTTC. V is TRBV4-1 and J is TRBJ1-2, with D possibly being TRBD1 (5 bases). This CDR3 is built from 17 residues. CDR1 and CDR2 from the germline V gene are MGHRA and YSYEKL. Trimming took 6 bases from V and 1 from J, leaving 21 bases between them.

This clonotype was counted many times. This chain connects TRBV30 to TRBJ1-2; D is unclear. The ends were cut back, 0 bases at V and 8 bases at J, with 13 bases in the middle. CDR1 is GTSNPN, CDR2 SVGIG, per germline (reference sequence). This CDR3 has 13 amino acids. CDR3 in DNA: TGTGCCTGGAGTGTACTAGGATTGGGGGGCTACACCTTC. Amino acid sequence: CAWSVLGLGGYTF.

This clonotype was observed a handful of times. The chain is built from TRBV11-2 and TRBJ1-3, with D maybe TRBD1 (5 bases). The germline V and J ends were trimmed by 1 base and 0 bases, with 10 bases remaining between them. Germline V CDR1 and CDR2: SGHAT, FQNNGV. The CDR3 loop spans 16 amino acids. CDR3 region: CASSLGGWYSGNTIYF. Here the CDR3 DNA reads TGTGCCAGCAGCTTAGGGGGGTGGTACTCTGGAAACACCATATATTTT.

The V and J genes are TRBV13 and TRBJ2-5; D is perhaps TRBD2 (7 bases). The germline CDR1 and CDR2 sequences are PRHDT and FYEKMQ (reference sequence). V was cut by 5 bases and J by 5 bases, with 18 bases left in between. This CDR3 has 15 residues. The DNA of the CDR3 is TGTGCCAGCAGCCCACCCGGGGGGCCATGGGAGACCCAGTACTTC. Its protein product is CASSPPGGPWETQYF.

This clonotype was recorded at least ten times. The V and J genes are TRBV6-6 and TRBJ1-1; no clear D gene. V lost 3 bases to trimming and J lost 4 bases, with 6 bases between them. CDR3 length: 12 residues. Germline values: CDR1 MNHNY, CDR2 SVGAGI (reference sequence). This CDR3 reads CASSYMGTEAFF. In nucleotides, the CDR3 is TGTGCCAGCAGTTATATGGGCACTGAAGCTTTCTTT.

The chain is built from TRBV28 and TRBJ2-2, with D perhaps TRBD2 (5 bases). Germline V gene sequence: CDR1 MDHEN, CDR2 SYDVKM. Deletions cut 4 bases from V and 7 bases from J, with 16 bases between. The CDR3 extends over 15 amino acids. The CDR3, as DNA: TGTGCCAGCAGTTCACCAGCGGAACAGAACGGGGAGCTGTTTTTT. Protein: CASSSPAEQNGELFF.

This clonotype was seen ten or more times. This chain uses TRBV12-5 with TRBJ2-7; D may be TRBD1 (6 bases). Germline CDR1 is LGHNT and CDR2 is FRNRAP. This CDR3 is built from 12 residues. Trimming took off 6 bases at V and 8 bases at J, with 14 bases between the two ends. DNA for the CDR3: TGTGCTAGTGGCATGACAGGCTTGAAGCAGTACTTC. It yields the protein CASGMTGLKQYF.

As to this clonotype: An end of the junction differs from the germline gene, which may be a read error. V and J are TRBV9 and TRBJ2-5; weak D call: TRBD1 (6 bases). The germline gives CDR1 SGDLS, CDR2 YYNGEE. The CDR3 is 14 residues long. CDR3 region: CASSVYRDGEIQYF. The CDR3 DNA sequence: TGTGCCAGCAGCGTCTACAGGGATGGGGAGATCCAGTACTTC.

This clonotype occurred many times. J is TRBJ2-7 and V is TRBV4-1, with a tentative D call TRBD2 (7 bases). Trimming removed 1 base from V and 3 bases from J, with 16 bases in between. The CDR3 extends over 16 amino acids. Germline V gene lookup returns CDR1 MGHRA and CDR2 YSYEKL. CDR3 residues: CASSQGGGGTVYEQYF. In DNA, the CDR3 is TGCGCCAGCAGCCAAGGCGGCGGGGGCACGGTCTACGAGCAGTACTTC.

The chain recombines TRBV20-1 with TRBJ1-2; no clear D. CDR1 is DFQATT, CDR2 SNEGSKA, per germline (reference sequence). There are 14 residues in the CDR3. Trimming pared 2 bases from V and 4 bases from J, leaving 14 bases between. The CDR3 DNA reads as TGCAGTGCTAGAAAGGCAGGAAGGCGCTATGGCTACACCTTC. This gives the protein CSARKAGRRYGYTF.

Ten or more counts support this clonotype. This chain uses TRBV6-5 with TRBJ2-6; D is ambiguous. The CDR3 covers 16 residues. The germline V gene encodes CDR1 MNHEY and CDR2 SVGAGI. The V end lost 3 bases, the J end lost 0 bases, and 9 bases lay between the germline ends. The CDR3 region has the DNA TGTGCCAGCAGTTATCGGTGGTCCTCTGGGGCCAACGTCCTGACTTTC. Protein product: CASSYRWSSGANVLTF.

At least ten counts were recorded for this clonotype. CDR3 residues: CSVESQGIYGYTF. In DNA, the CDR3 is TGCAGCGTTGAAAGCCAGGGGATCTATGGCTACACCTTC. The chain carries TRBV29-1 and TRBJ1-2; tentative D call: TRBD1 (6 bases). Trimming pared 2 bases from V and 4 bases from J, leaving 11 bases between. The CDR3 covers 13 residues. Per the germline V gene, CDR1 is SQVTM and CDR2 is ANQGSEA.

The chain has TRBV5-6 and TRBJ1-1; no clear D gene. Trimming took off 0 bases at V and 1 base at J, with 10 bases between the two ends. The CDR3 is made up of 15 amino acids. Germline V gives CDR1 SGHDT, CDR2 YYEEEE. CDR3 region: CASSLGAGRNTEAFF. CDR3 nucleotides: TGTGCCAGCAGCTTGGGGGCCGGGCGGAACACTGAAGCTTTCTTT.

Ten or more counts support this clonotype. The rearrangement uses TRBV28 and TRBJ1-1, with 9 nucleotides matching TRBD1. V dropped 9 bases and J dropped 6; count of bases not matched to a gene: 11. Germline V lookup: CDR1 MDHEN, CDR2 SYDVKM. The CDR3 totals 14 residues. CDR3 in amino acids: CASTQRTGEPEAFF. CDR3 coding DNA: TGTGCCAGTACTCAACGGACAGGGGAGCCTGAAGCTTTCTTT.

In its sample, this clonotype was seen many times. The J gene is TRBJ1-5, the V gene TRBV28; 8 positions match TRBD1. Unmatched junction bases numbered 11, after V lost 8 bases and J lost 2 bases. The CDR3 length is 16 residues. Germline V CDR1 and CDR2: MDHEN, SYDVKM. The CDR3 DNA follows: TGTGCCAGCTCTCCCTGGGACAGGAGAGGCAATCAGCCCCAGCATTTT. It codes for CASSPWDRRGNQPQHF.

This clonotype was observed many times. This sequence joins TRBV5-1 and TRBJ1-2; TRBD1 agrees at 7 bases. V shed 4 bases and J 8 bases; nucleotides not matched to a gene: 11. Germline V CDR1 and CDR2: SGHRS, YFSETQ. The CDR3 loop spans 14 amino acids. This CDR3 reads CASSTGQEWKGYTF. CDR3 DNA sequence: TGCGCCAGCAGCACAGGACAGGAATGGAAGGGCTACACCTTC.

The V and J genes are TRBV7-8 and TRBJ2-7; D may correspond to TRBD1 or TRBD2 (5 bases each). Trimming cost V 1 base and J 0 bases, with 13 bases left between them. Germline V CDR1 and CDR2: SGHVS, FQNEAQ. This CDR3 contains 16 residues. The DNA for the CDR3 is TGTGCCAGCAGCTTAGGGGGACCAGGGCTCTCCTACGAGCAGTACTTC. Translating it yields CASSLGGPGLSYEQYF.

This clonotype was counted at least ten times. The DNA of the CDR3 is TGTGCCAGCAGCCGTACTAGGGAAGTGAGGGAGCAGTACTTC. Amino acid sequence: CASSRTREVREQYF. The rearrangement joins TRBV7-8 to TRBJ2-7; D possibly corresponds to TRBD2 (5 bases). Looked up from germline, CDR1 is SGHVS and CDR2 is FQNEAQ. V lost 5 bases and J 7 bases, leaving 18 bases between the germline ends. This CDR3 comprises 14 residues.

This clonotype showed up many times. V and J are TRBV24-1 and TRBJ2-5; D is undetermined. The V end lost 4 bases, the J end lost 2 bases, and 13 bases lay between the germline ends. This CDR3 has 15 amino acids. Germline CDR1 reads KGHDR; CDR2 reads SFDVKD. CDR3 loop: CATSDPGRNQETQYF. The CDR3 DNA follows: TGTGCCACCAGTGACCCCGGACGGAATCAAGAGACCCAGTACTTC.

This clonotype was recorded at least ten times. The chain carries TRBV7-8 and TRBJ2-5; D unclear. The CDR3 has 14 amino acids. CDR1 SGHVS and CDR2 FQNEAQ come from the germline V gene. The V and J ends lost 1 base and 4 bases respectively, with 10 bases between them. The CDR3 DNA follows: TGTGCCAGCAGCTTAGTAGGGAACCCAGAGACCCAGTACTTC. Amino acids: CASSLVGNPETQYF.

This clonotype has a count of ten or more. Germline and junction disagree at one end, which may indicate a read error. The chain carries TRBV12-3 or TRBV12-4 and TRBJ2-4; D call uncertain. This CDR3 is 14 amino acids long. For the CDR3, the DNA is TGTGCCAGCAGTCCCTCCGGACGAAGAAACGTTCAGTACTTC. Protein product: CASSPSGRRNVQYF.

This clonotype was recorded at least ten times. The genes are TRBV15 and TRBJ2-7, with TRBD1 matching 12 bases. V trimming: 3 bases; J trimming: 5 bases; junction bases outside the gene matches: 8. The CDR3 runs 16 residues. Germline V gene data show CDR1 as LNHNV and CDR2 as YYDKDF (reference sequence). This CDR3 is CATSSIYRDRGHEQYF. For the CDR3, the DNA is TGTGCCACCAGCAGTATTTACCGGGACAGGGGGCACGAGCAGTACTTC.

The rearrangement links TRBV27 to TRBJ1-2, with TRBD1 matching over 7 bases. The germline V gene has CDR1 MNHEY and CDR2 SMNVEV (reference sequence). The trim removed 2 bases at V and 6 bases at J, leaving 12 bases unmatched. The CDR3 contains 16 residues. CDR3 coding DNA: TGTGCCAGCAGTTTAGATATGTACAGGGGAATTGATGGCTACACCTTC. Amino acids: CASSLDMYRGIDGYTF.

The V and J genes are TRBV6-2 or TRBV6-3 and TRBJ2-5; maybe TRBD1 (5 bases). From germline, CDR1 is MNHEY and CDR2 SVGEGT. Trimming shortened V by 6 bases and J by 3 bases, and 11 bases separated the two germline ends. The CDR3 runs 13 residues. CDR3: CASRAWGEETQYF. CDR3 sequence (DNA): TGTGCCAGCAGGGCCTGGGGCGAAGAGACCCAGTACTTC.

This clonotype was seen repeatedly, ten times or more. The chain recombines TRBV7-8 with TRBJ2-5; 13 bases fit TRBD2. The CDR3 extends over 17 amino acids. The germline CDR1 and CDR2 sequences are SGHVS and FQNEAQ. V lost 5 bases to trimming and J lost 6 bases; unmatched junction nucleotides: 12. CDR3 in amino acids: CASSRLSTSGGAKTQYF. For the CDR3, the DNA is TGTGCCAGCAGCCGCCTCTCCACTAGCGGGGGGGCAAAGACCCAGTACTTC. Together with reference TRBV7-8 and TRBJ2-5, the CDR3 gives the full variable domain: GAGVSQSPRYKVAKRGQDVALRCDPISGHVSLFWYQQALGQGPEFLTYFQNEAQLDKSGLPSDRFFAERPEGSVSTLKIQRTQQEDSAVYLCASSRLSTSGGAKTQYFGPGTRLLVL.

This clonotype was recorded many times. The chain recombines TRBV5-1 with TRBJ1-5; perhaps TRBD1 as D (5 bases). The length of the CDR3 is 13 residues. V was clipped by 7 bases and J by 4 bases, with 12 bases between them. Germline V gene sequence: CDR1 SGHRS, CDR2 YFSETQ. In DNA, the CDR3 is TGCGCCAGCGGGGACGGGGAAAATCAGCCCCAGCATTTT. Protein product: CASGDGENQPQHF. Looking up the rest from reference TRBV5-1 and TRBJ1-5 gives the full variable domain: KAGVTQTPRYLIKTRGQQVTLSCSPISGHRSVSWYQQTPGQGLQFLFEYFSETQRNKGNFPGRFSGRQFSNSRSEMNVSTLELGDSALYLCASGDGENQPQHFGDGTRLSIL.

There are many counts of this clonotype. The J gene is TRBJ1-2, the V gene TRBV6-2 or TRBV6-3, with 12 bases that match TRBD1. Trimming took 8 bases from V and 3 from J; bases not matched to a gene: 13. Per the germline V gene, CDR1 is MNHEY and CDR2 is SVGEGT. The CDR3 runs 17 residues. This CDR3 reads CASCAWDRGRRDYGYTF. The CDR3 DNA sequence: TGTGCCAGCTGTGCATGGGACAGGGGGCGCCGAGACTATGGCTACACCTTC.

This clonotype was counted at least ten times. This chain joins TRBV20-1 and TRBJ2-7; tentative D call: TRBD2 (5 bases). Germline CDR1 DFQATT, CDR2 SNEGSKA (reference sequence). CDR3 length equals 15 residues. V dropped 0 bases and J dropped 2 bases, with 14 bases sitting between them. This chain's CDR3 is CSARDRAGGTYEQYF. CDR3 DNA sequence: TGCAGTGCTAGAGATCGGGCAGGAGGTACCTACGAGCAGTACTTC.

Regarding this clonotype: A read error is possible here, since a much larger clone lies one base away. The gene calls are TRBV6-1 and TRBJ2-2; possibly TRBD1 or TRBD2 for D (5 bases each). Looked up from germline, CDR1 is MNHNS and CDR2 is SASEGT. The CDR3 has 15 residues. Here the CDR3 reads CASGRRGFDTGELLF. CDR3 nucleotides: TGTGCCAGCGGACGTCGGGGCTTCGATACCGGGGAGCTGTTGTTT.